This T cell receptor (beta chain) is from a study of T cells after yellow fever vaccination. On the study more broadly: Fractions with few cells were prepared using SMART-Seq v4 Ultra Low Input. Findings and limits, study-wide: There was a small share of clonotypes that showed up in both the CD4 and CD8 compartments. Practically every clonotype that responded to the vaccine could not be detected in sorted memory subsets on day 0.

This clonotype was recorded many times. A universal primer site and UMIs were added as TCR cDNA was made by 5'RACE template switching. TCRdb ran MiXCR on the 5' RACE reads and lists one entry per CDR3 protein. The table has approximately 34,000 distinct CDR3 sequences, 6.5% to 8.5% seen once; the top ten hold less than 25%. Trimming shortened V by 2 bases and J by 4 bases, and 8 bases separated the two germline ends. CDR1 and CDR2 (germline): LNHDA, SQIVND (reference sequence). The length of the CDR3 is 13 residues. The genes are TRBV19 and TRBJ1-2, with no clear D. The sample was PBMCs, either bulk or a sorted T-cell subset (CD4+, CD8+, memory, or dextramer-sorted; not recorded which), taken on the day of the first yellow fever vaccination. This TCR was sampled from a young man who received the YFV17D yellow fever vaccine. CDR3 sequence reads: CASSISPGYGYTF. CDR3 DNA sequence: TGTGCCAGTAGTATATCTCCGGGCTATGGCTACACCTTC.